This T cell receptor beta chain was recorded in a study of shared clonotypes between healthy human individuals (dated by TCRdb to the early 2020s). Context from the whole study: Three men and a couple of women, aged 18 to 49 years, made up the cohort. To increase sequencing depth and limit assay-specific biases, TCR repertoire library preparation and sequencing were carried out by different laboratories using diverse techniques. Blood TCR repertoires of five healthy adults were deeply sequenced to estimate repertoire size and the extent of clonotype sharing between individuals. Per donor, leukapheresis produced somewhere between about 0.94 and 9 billion PBMCs.

Regarding this clone: What antigen it recognizes has not been identified. Per-base quality was not reported, and no clone a single base away is much larger than it.

Using the deep immunoSEQ assay, TCR CDR3 regions were amplified from genomic DNA by multiplex PCR. For each cell subset, the extracted genomic DNA was distributed evenly across all wells of several immunoSEQ 96-well plates, and each plate served as one replicate. For unsorted PBMC, each replicate PCR was loaded with roughly 270 ng genomic DNA, equivalent to 25,000 to 35,000 T cell genomes. Unsorted PBMC genomic DNA was sequenced across ten immunoSEQ deep assay plates. The purified libraries were quantified using a Qubit 3.0 fluorometer, sized with a Bioanalyzer 2100, and then quantified again using the KAPA Library Quantification kit. Every immunoSEQ 96-well plate was sequenced on a dedicated single-read 150-cycle Illumina NextSeq 550 flow cell. The original methods were these. Because the immunoSEQ output held only junctional sequences and lacked quality scores, the filtering could not match the filtering applied to full-length reads. Sequences were annotated with PyIR, a Python wrapper for IgBLAST v1.9, using IMGT germline references to assign V/J genes and CDR3. Reads were filtered out if the reads had weak V/J assignments (E-value above 1e-6), no CDR3, stop codons, out-of-frame junctions, or ambiguous translated residues. V3J clonotypes were defined by identical inferred V gene, J gene, and CDR3 amino acid sequence. Percentage overlap between repertoires was calculated by dividing the number of shared unique clonotypes by the size of the smaller repertoire. Repertoire richness was assessed with RTK rarefaction, the Chao1 estimator, and Recon v2.1 estimates of unobserved clonotypes. TCRdb holds this immuneACCESS table with in-frame rearrangements only. Some clones are missing; in checked studies, unresolved V genes explain under half, and the rest has no known cause. V, J and clone size derive from that table, while D and trimming were established from the DNA sequence. In this sample the table shows under 600,000 clones, around 80% of which occur a single time. The ten largest clones represent approximately 12% of the sample.

V ends up 3 bases short and J 1 base short, with an unmatched junction base count of 4. The CDR3 contains 15 residues, cysteine and phenylalanine counted. Only CDR3 DNA is held: 45 bases, read in frame from base 1. In the germline V gene (reference sequence), CDR1 corresponds to SEHNR and CDR2 to FQNEAQ. Healthy HIV-negative adults with no recently reported acute infections or vaccinations were included as donors. Every donor was a Caucasian adult residing in Nashville, Tennessee, USA. For unsorted samples, approximately 84 million PBMCs were counted, and genomic DNA was extracted using the QIAamp DNA Blood Mini kit. Blood was obtained by leukapheresis, after which PBMCs were separated by Ficoll-Histopaque density gradient centrifugation and cryopreserved in liquid nitrogen vapor phase. The study at large found these results: Based on pairwise subsampling, the degree of clonotype sharing among donors was expected to be affected by sequencing depth. Because the study included a small number of donors, the genetic and exposure-history diversity represented was limited. Sampling was restricted to blood, and TCR repertoires in tissues likely differ from the TCR repertoires found in blood.

The receptor's source is a woman aged 40 to 50 in good health. Some clones in this sample may be carry-over from other donors' samples. The specimen was PBMCs. The chain couples TRBV7-9 to TRBJ2-7, with 9 bases in between that match TRBD2. The bases read TGTGCCAGCAGCTTTAGCGGGAGTACGTCCTACGAGCAGTACTTC. This yields the protein CASSFSGSTSYEQYF.